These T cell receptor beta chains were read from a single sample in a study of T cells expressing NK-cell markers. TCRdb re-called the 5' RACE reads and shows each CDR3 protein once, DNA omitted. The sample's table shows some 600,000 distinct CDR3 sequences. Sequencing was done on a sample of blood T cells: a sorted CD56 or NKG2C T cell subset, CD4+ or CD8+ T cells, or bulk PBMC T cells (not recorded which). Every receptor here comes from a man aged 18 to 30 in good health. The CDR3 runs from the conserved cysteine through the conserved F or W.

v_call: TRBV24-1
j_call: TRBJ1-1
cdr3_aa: CATSAGGPETEAFF

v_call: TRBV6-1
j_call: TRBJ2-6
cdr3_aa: CASKVFGTGANVLTF

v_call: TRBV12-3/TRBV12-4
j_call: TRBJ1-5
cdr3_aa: CASSRNADRASRQPQHF

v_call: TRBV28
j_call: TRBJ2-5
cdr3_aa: CALGTPGQGQETQYF

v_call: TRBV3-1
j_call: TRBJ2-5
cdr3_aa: CASSPGTFKETQYF

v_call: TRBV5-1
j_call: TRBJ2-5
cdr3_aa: CASLERDRGGETQYF

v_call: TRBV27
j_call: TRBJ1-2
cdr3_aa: CASSQYINRVGDGYTF

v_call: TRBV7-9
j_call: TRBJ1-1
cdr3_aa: CASSLRMGGGLNEAFF

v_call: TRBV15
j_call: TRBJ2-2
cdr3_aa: CATSRDRTGTSTGELFF

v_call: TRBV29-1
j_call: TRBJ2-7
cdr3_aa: CSGGEGPPYEQYF

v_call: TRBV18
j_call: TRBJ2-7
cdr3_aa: CASSPLGLAGGLTYEQYF

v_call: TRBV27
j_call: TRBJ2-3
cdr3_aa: CASSFQERTDTQYF

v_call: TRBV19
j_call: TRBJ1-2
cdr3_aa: CASSIPTLNYGYTF

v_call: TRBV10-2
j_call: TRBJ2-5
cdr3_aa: CASSESSETQYF

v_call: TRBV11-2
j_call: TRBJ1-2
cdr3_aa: CASSLALDRDGYTF

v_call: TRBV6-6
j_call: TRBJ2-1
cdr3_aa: CASSYAREQFF

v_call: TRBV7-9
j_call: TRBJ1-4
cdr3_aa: CASSFLDSRGGEKLFF

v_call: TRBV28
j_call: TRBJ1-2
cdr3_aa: CASSYQGVHGYTF

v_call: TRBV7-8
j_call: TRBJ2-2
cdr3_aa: CASSRRLADTGELFF

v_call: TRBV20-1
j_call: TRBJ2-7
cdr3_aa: CSGDLGLAALGSYEQYF

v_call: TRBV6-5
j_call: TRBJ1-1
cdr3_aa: CASRPRDIMNTEAFF

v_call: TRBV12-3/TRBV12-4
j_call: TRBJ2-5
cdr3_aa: CASSARETQYF

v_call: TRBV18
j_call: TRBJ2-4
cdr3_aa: CASSPTTGGVKNIQYF

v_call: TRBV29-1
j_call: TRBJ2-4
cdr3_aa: CSVERTGGIQYF

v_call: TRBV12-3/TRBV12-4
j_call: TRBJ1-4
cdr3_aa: CASGDRGNEKLFF

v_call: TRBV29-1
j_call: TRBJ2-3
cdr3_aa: CSGILAGAPFSTDTQYF

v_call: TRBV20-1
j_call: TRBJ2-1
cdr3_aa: CSAAPIGGTILGQFF

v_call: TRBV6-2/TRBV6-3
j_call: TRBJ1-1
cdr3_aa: CASSYRGQRTLGAFF

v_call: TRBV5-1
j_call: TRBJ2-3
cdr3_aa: CASSDRVAASTDTQYF